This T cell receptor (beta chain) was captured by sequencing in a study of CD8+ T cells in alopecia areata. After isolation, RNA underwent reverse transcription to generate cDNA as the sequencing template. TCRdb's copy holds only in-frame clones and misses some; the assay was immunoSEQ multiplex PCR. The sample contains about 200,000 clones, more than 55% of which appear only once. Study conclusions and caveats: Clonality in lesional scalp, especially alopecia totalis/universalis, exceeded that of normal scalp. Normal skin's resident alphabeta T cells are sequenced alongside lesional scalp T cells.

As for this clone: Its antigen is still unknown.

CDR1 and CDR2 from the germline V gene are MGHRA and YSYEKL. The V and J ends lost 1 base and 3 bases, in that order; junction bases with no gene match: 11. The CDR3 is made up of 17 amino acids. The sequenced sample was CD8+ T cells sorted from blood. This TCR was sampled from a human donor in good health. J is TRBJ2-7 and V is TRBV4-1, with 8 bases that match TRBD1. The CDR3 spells CASSQGTGRTLDYEQYF. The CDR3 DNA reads TGCGCCAGCAGCCAAGGGACAGGGAGAACTCTCGACTACGAGCAGTACTTC.